This note documents a single T cell receptor beta chain sequence. Its antigen is unknown. No clone much larger than this one lies a single base away; base qualities are absent. The cohort was made up of 500 to 850 healthy bone marrow donors. At the time of sampling, every cohort member was nominally healthy, though immune exposures that went unrecorded were likely present. The donor was CMV seropositive and was included in the group of 290 or so seropositive cohort members. A peripheral blood sample was collected from each donor, and TCR beta sequencing was performed on peripheral blood mononuclear cells. The Qiagen DNeasy Blood Extraction Kit was used to extract genomic DNA from the blood cell samples. This entry comes from a study of cytomegalovirus exposure and HLA in healthy donors (dated by TCRdb to 2015 to 2018). Background for the entire study: An earlier analysis of approximately 550 of the donors reported about 290 Gb of sequence data and some 100 million unique TCR beta sequences from about 180 million T cells. Approximately 300 gigabases of sequencing data and tens of millions of unique TCR sequences were included in an early release covering about 620 HLA-typed donors. The genetic ancestry cluster associated with self-reported Caucasian donors included about 81% of the roughly 400 genotyped donors. The study was designed to test whether signatures of past pathogen exposure could be identified by cataloging public T cell receptors. The study used immunosequencing to profile the T cell repertoires of 666 subjects and linked those repertoires to cytomegalovirus serostatus. In addition to the first cohort of around 670 subjects, a separate validation cohort of over 90 different subjects was used. To predict cytomegalovirus infection status, the study brought together high-throughput TCR immunosequencing, statistical association of individual TCRs with disease status, and machine learning. In a later analysis, previously published TCR beta repertoires from 550 to 700 donors were re-analyzed and high-resolution HLA genotyping was added so that TCR occurrence patterns could be studied. Rather than using new phenotypic data, the later analysis identified candidate immune exposures from TCR beta sequences and from how often those sequences occurred across donors. To decide whether each TCR beta V gene segment behaved as functional or pseudogenic, an earlier analysis of fewer than 750 of the donors relied on high-throughput TCR beta sequencing. Alongside the repertoire data, information on donor age, sex, ethnicity and CMV serostatus was compiled. In a later genetic analysis, genome-wide SNP genotypes for about 55% of the roughly 700 donors were used, and that subset was treated as a discovery cohort. All discovery cohort repertoires had been generated on a single sequencing platform. HLA typing included class I and class II loci at four-digit resolution. The number of typed donors differed by locus: about 620-630 for A, B, C, DRB1 and DQB1; about 520 for DQA1; some 610 for DPA1; and around 450 for DPB1. About 5 DR-DQ haplotypes were handled as single units for association and clustering, since linkage in the cohort was strong. On average, 235,054 unique TCR beta nucleotide sequences were sequenced per donor among 350 to 400 genotyped donors of the cohort, with roughly 18% of those sequences being non-productive. What the research found in general, with its limitations: Correlated functional status among segregating V segments might be attributable to linkage disequilibrium, but an unknown experimental factor could not be ruled out. A later genetic analysis associated a missense DCLRE1C variant with V-gene and J-gene trimming of TCR beta chains, and an independent cohort replicated the association. A later analysis associated 17,000 or so TCR beta sequences with specific HLA alleles at a false discovery rate of 0.05. A further reported finding was that TCR beta sequences accurately predicted the HLA-A and HLA-B alleles for most subjects in the first cohort. A few of the identified cytomegalovirus-associated TCR beta chains were confirmed in vitro to be specific for cytomegalovirus antigens. Because the 87-base-pair reads could not distinguish some IMGT-functional V segments, including TRBV6-2 and TRBV6-3, those segments were excluded. The earlier analysis of some 540 of the donors excluded seventeen rarely observed V segments, including chromosome 9 orphons, because counts were too low. Compared with equally common non-associated chains, HLA-associated TCR beta chains in a later analysis were more clonally expanded and had lower generation probabilities. Sequencing depth was assumed to be roughly uniform across donors in the presence/absence analyses, though that assumption may not hold. The classifier was reported to diagnose cytomegalovirus status with high specificity and sensitivity in both the original and validation cohorts. In a later analysis, TCR association rates were found to vary across HLA loci, with the most associated TCRs seen for DRB1 alleles and the fewest for HLA-C alleles. CMV serostatus was the only immune exposure information available for the cohort. It was suggested by the authors that the approach could potentially be generalized to other disease states and immunological phenotypes. Most CMV-associated TCR beta chains appeared to be HLA-restricted in a later analysis, and the HLA associations seemed to be driven largely by CMV exposure. The sequencing pipeline was judged likely to have produced a cluster of highly shared sequence variants as a technical artifact. In a later genetic analysis, fewer N-insertions in productive TCRs were reported among donors in an Asian-associated ancestry cluster than the roughly 700-donor mean. This cohort had only TCR beta chains sequenced, and the lack of alpha or paired-chain data limited which features could be detected. A later analysis reported that several top co-occurrence clusters appeared linked to parvovirus B19, influenza, CMV and Epstein-Barr virus. In an earlier analysis of 450 to 750 of the donors, most TCR beta V segments appeared in productive rearrangements about 87% or about 30% of the time, broadly matching IMGT annotations. Strong co-occurrence of HLA alleles, especially DR and DQ, made assigning TCR associations to individual alleles difficult. A total of some 180 TCR beta chains were listed by the study as associated with cytomegalovirus. HLA typing was unavailable for some donors at each locus, so association tests used only the typed subset. Most TCR sequences were observed very rarely across donors, whereas some public TCRs were present in many individuals.

The CDR3 goes from the cysteine to the phenylalanine over 17 residues. Just the 51-base CDR3 DNA is kept, in frame starting at base 1. Receptor libraries were prepared by the immunoSEQ multiplex PCR assay. The multiplex PCR relied on a mix of 60 forward primers for TCR Vbeta segments and 13 reverse primers for TCR Jbeta segments. The CDR3 region of rearranged TCR beta genes was amplified from genomic DNA with a multiplex PCR assay. Amplified TCR beta libraries were sequenced as 87-base-pair reads on the Illumina HiSeq System. Per the authors' processing: Across the 640 or so repertoires, a later analysis counted some 81 million unique TCR beta chains, roughly 11 million of which were shared by at least two donors. Raw reads were error-corrected and collapsed into unique sequences by a nearest-neighbor algorithm in which closely related sequences were merged to remove PCR and sequencing errors. Alignment of CDR3 sequences to IMGT reference sequences was used to assign V, D and J gene segments. For a sequence to be retained, at least a six-nucleotide match to both a V gene segment and a J gene segment was required. Rearrangements were called productive when the CDR3 lacked stop codons and stayed in frame with V and J; all others were non-productive. CDR3 was defined by IMGT convention, running from the second conserved V-encoded cysteine to the conserved J-encoded phenylalanine. Sequences without an unambiguous match to a single V gene segment were excluded from the earlier analysis of 450 to 750 of the donors. In an earlier analysis of several hundred of the donors, V segments were called functional above 56.7% productive rearrangements and were called segregating when the between-donor standard deviation exceeded 5%. A statistical classification framework was developed to diagnose cytomegalovirus status using the catalog of TCR beta chain sequences. V and J gene assignment, in a later analysis, came from comparing TCR nucleotide sequences with IMGT/GENE-DB human TR gene sequences. Using the TCRdist pipeline, a later analysis assigned CDR3 sequences along with most-parsimonious VDJ recombination scenarios. A later analysis defined each TCR beta chain by its CDR3 amino acid sequence plus V-gene family, and excluded reads lacking a unique V-gene family. A later analysis removed several hundred highly shared, low-generation-probability nucleotide sequences to deal with suspected cross-contamination and a sequencing artifact. In a later analysis, a clonal expansion index was calculated for each public chain from normalized within-repertoire ranks of inferred template counts. A later analysis computed generation probabilities with a VDJ recombination model fitted to out-of-frame rearrangements, and checked the results against IGoR. In a later analysis, hypergeometric tests were used to score TCR-TCR, TCR-HLA and TCR-CMV co-occurrence, with a repertoire-size bias correction applied to TCR pairs. A later analysis estimated false discovery rates by permuting HLA or CMV assignments 20 times. A later analysis grouped co-occurring TCRs with DBSCAN, adding TCRdist sequence similarity when clustering within HLA-allele-positive subsets. Repertoires with fewer than 30,000 or more than 120,000 public chains, plus five repertoires with anomalous nucleotide sharing, were excluded from co-occurrence clustering. TCRdb retrieved this table from immuneACCESS and kept in-frame rearrangements only. Not all clones are present; in checked studies, unresolved V genes account for under half, and no reason is known for the remainder. For V, J and clone size, that table is used; D and trimming come from the DNA. The sample table shows over 130,000 clones, and around four fifths are seen once. The biggest ten clones account for about 1.4% of the sample.

Recombination connected TRBV7-5 to TRBJ1-3; whether TRBD1, the table's D call, matches the DNA was not checked. TRBV7-5 is a known pseudogene. Sequenced input: PBMCs. This receptor was identified in a man aged 30-40 years in good health and CMV-seropositive. Here the CDR3 is given as CVRSQDRTGSSGNTIYF. The nucleotides are TGTGTCAGAAGCCAAGACCGGACAGGGAGCTCTGGAAACACCATATATTTT.